This T cell receptor beta chain was profiled in a study of long-term antiretroviral therapy in people with HIV (dated 2022 in TCRdb). About the full investigation: The earliest samples were collected approximately a decade before the 2015 WHO recommendation for immediate ART, a period when ART was typically delayed until CD4 counts fell. This retrospective serial study examined whether starting ART and sustained HIV suppression were associated with changes in the composition and diversity of the TRB repertoire in peripheral blood. From some 27 adults with confirmed HIV infection, the cohort provided under 200 cryopreserved PBMC samples, gathered serially across a mean of about six years (range 1-12). Of the roughly 30 participants with HIV, ten to eleven were female. No cross-contamination during QIAcube processing turned up in test extractions that ran a monoclonal T-cell line alongside 30 to 40 polyclonal samples.

Findings and caveats that apply to the study as a whole: The repertoire was dominated across all time points by expanded TRB clones identified before ART initiation, although this dominance was seen to fluctuate and to decrease in many PLHIV after ART. Samples dated from the mid-2000s to the late 2010s, and the ART regimens used may be less effective than current ones. Since PBMC availability was limited, sequencing covered only the TCR beta chain, with no alpha chain pairing. Because pre-ART samples had limited cell numbers, profiling was done on unsorted PBMC rather than on sorted CD4+ and CD8+ T cells. Narrower CDR3 length ranges were observed in HIV repertoires than in controls, and an antigen-experienced repertoire with only a slight naive shift after ART was suggested by the network structure. ART initiation was associated with a significant increase in TRB diversity, but diversity stayed significantly below transplant donor controls even after long-term ART. Inferences about post-ART repertoire changes were limited because no data were available on ART adherence, viral resistance or therapy changes.

The immunoSEQ hsTCRB v3.0 assay was used at survey level resolution for TRB variable region sequencing. A depth of roughly 35,000-50,000 T-cell genomes per sample was targeted for TRB sequencing. Pooled TRB libraries were sequenced on an Illumina MiSeq with a v3 150-cycle kit. The published analysis was carried out like this. Repertoire analysis was run in R within a reproducible Nextflow workflow that covered QC, data transformation and analysis. Custom analyses were implemented in LymphoSeq2, an R package for AIRR-Seq data exploration. A handful of samples that yielded fewer than 5000 total TRB sequences were excluded, so that 188 HIV repertoires were analyzed. Among the approximately 190 HIV repertoires that were kept, roughly 58 were collected before ART initiation and some 130 were collected after ART initiation. Repertoires were downsampled to 5000 TRB nucleotide sequences, with summary statistics averaged over 100 downsampling iterations. Only TRB sequences with CDR3 regions of at least seven amino acids were retained for analysis. Diversity was assessed using a clonality score derived from Shannon entropy and using the Gini coefficient. Repertoire networks linked the top 5000 CDR3 amino acid sequences whenever two sequences differed by an edit distance of one. For TRB CDR3 amino acid sequences, antigen specificity groups and MHC restriction were predicted with GLIPH2. CDR3 amino acid sequences were matched against VDJdb and McPAS-TCR to flag known CMV, EBV, HIV or tissue antigen associations. Pre-ART, post-ART and control groups were compared with Wilcoxon signed-rank tests and Holm-Bonferroni correction. Imported from immuneACCESS, the table was reduced by TCRdb to in-frame sequences with V and J called. These copies leave out some clones; in studies compared against another copy, an unresolved V gene accounts for under half, and the cause of the remainder is not known. The V and J calls and clone size were taken over from that table, and D and trimming were inferred from the DNA. The sample has 10,000 to 15,000 clones on record, around 77% of them singletons. The leading ten clones occupy approximately 15% of the sample.

Participants were included only if at least one PBMC sample before ART initiation and at least two post-ART samples were available. Every participant with HIV received treatment in the United States of America. Before DNA extraction, cryopreserved samples of about 0.95-10 million PBMC were thawed and then washed. At the time of the earliest PBMC sample, participants with HIV were aged between about 20 and 60 years. Each participant contributed PBMC samples from 1-4 timepoints before ART initiation and 2-8 timepoints after ART initiation, with a median of 7 samples. Serial HIV viral load, CD4+ T-cell count, ART history and demographic data were obtained for every participant. Using a Qiagen kit on a QIAcube, genomic DNA was extracted from unsorted PBMC, with samples processed in batches of 12. CDR1 and CDR2, looked up from the germline V gene, are SGHRS and YFSETQ. The junction shows trimming of 2 bases on V and 0 bases on J, plus 8 bases between the germline ends. The CDR3 numbers 14 residues from cysteine through phenylalanine. Here the CDR3 DNA is all that survives: 42 bases in frame from base 1.

A word on this clone: The antigen it binds to is not known. No base quality values were provided; no much bigger clone lies one nucleotide off.

The sample here was unsorted PBMCs, taken 1.3 years after starting antiretroviral therapy. The sequence derives from a woman under 30 with HIV. Rearrangement joined TRBV5-1 to TRBJ1-1, and TRBD1 may be the D gene, going by 6 matching bases. Read as DNA, the sequence is TGCGCCAGCAGCTTAGGACAGATGAACACTGAAGCTTTCTTT. The encoded protein is CASSLGQMNTEAFF.